This T cell receptor beta chain was obtained from a study of blood T cell repertoires in COVID-19. Study-level information: Specimens from acute and convalescent COVID-19 originated in the United States, Italy and Spain.

Produced via immunoSEQ multiplex PCR; TCRdb's table is partial and in-frame only. This sample has more than 140,000 clones, with almost 90% found just once. Germline-derived CDR1 and CDR2 are MNHNY and SVGAGI (reference sequence). V was trimmed by 5 bases and J by 3 bases, leaving 8 bases between them. The CDR3 is 12 amino acids. The sample comprised peripheral blood. This receptor was identified in a woman aged 55 to 70 with acute or convalescent COVID-19. The chain combines TRBV6-6 with TRBJ2-7; TRBD1 is a possible D gene (5 bases). DNA for the CDR3: TGTGCCAGCAGTACCACAGGCTACGAGCAGTACTTC. It translates to CASSTTGYEQYF.